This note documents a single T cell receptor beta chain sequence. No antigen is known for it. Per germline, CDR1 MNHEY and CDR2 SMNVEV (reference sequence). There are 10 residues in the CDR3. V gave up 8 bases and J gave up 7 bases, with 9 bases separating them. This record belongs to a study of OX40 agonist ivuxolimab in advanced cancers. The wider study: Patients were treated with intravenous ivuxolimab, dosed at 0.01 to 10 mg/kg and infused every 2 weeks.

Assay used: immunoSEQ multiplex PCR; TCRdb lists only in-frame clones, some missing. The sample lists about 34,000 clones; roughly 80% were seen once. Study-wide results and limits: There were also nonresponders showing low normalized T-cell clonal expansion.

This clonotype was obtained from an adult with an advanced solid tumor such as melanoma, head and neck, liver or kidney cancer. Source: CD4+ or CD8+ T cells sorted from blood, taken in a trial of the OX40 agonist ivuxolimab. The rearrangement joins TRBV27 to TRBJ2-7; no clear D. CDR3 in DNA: TGTGCCAGCGGGGAAGGTGAGCAGTACTTC. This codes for CASGEGEQYF.